This T cell receptor beta chain was recorded in a study of breast tumors, draining lymph nodes, adjacent tissues. Breast cancer patients provided tissue from their axillary draining lymph nodes. Findings and limits, study-wide: Findings are consistent with lymph node origin and intratumoral expansion of most tumor T cells. That most tumor T cells come from lymph nodes remained unproven. Tumors had less TCR diversity than lymph nodes, more than nontumor tissue.

Ten or more counts support this clonotype. What it binds is not known. There are 15 residues in the CDR3. Unmatched junction bases numbered 7, after V lost 6 bases and J lost 1 base. TCRdb re-analysed the multiplex PCR reads in MiXCR, keeping a single row per CDR3 protein. The sample gives fewer than 250,000 distinct CDR3 sequences, 32% of which show up once; approximately 1.5% is in the top ten. The sequence came from a female donor with breast cancer. Some clones in this sample may be carry-over from other donors' samples. Sequences were obtained from axillary lymph node tissue. The chain links TRBV12-3 or TRBV12-4 to TRBJ2-7; 9 positions match TRBD2. The CDR3 DNA reads as TGTGCCAGCAGGGCTCAAGCGGGAGGTTCCTACGAGCAGTACTTC. Encoded protein: CASRAQAGGSYEQYF.